A single sample is the source of the 15 T cell receptor beta chains below, sequenced in a study of shared clonotypes between healthy human individuals. The table came from immunoSEQ multiplex PCR; TCRdb's copy has only in-frame clones and leaves some out. The sample lists approximately 240,000 clones; approximately 65% were seen once. Sequencing was carried out using memory CD4+ T cells sorted from blood. As to subset: CD45RA-negative fraction. These receptors originate from a man under 40 in good health.

This chain joins TRBV7-9 and TRBJ2-3, with TRBD2 identical over 11 bases. After removal of 5 bases from V and 2 bases from J, the junction contained 9 bases not matched to a gene. The CDR3 extends over 17 amino acids. Germline V gene lookup returns CDR1 SEHNR and CDR2 FQNEAQ (reference sequence). CDR3 nucleotide sequence: TGTGCCAGCAGCGGGGGGGCGGGACTAGCGGACACAGATACGCAGTATTTT. Translation gives CASSGGAGLADTDTQYF.

This clone was counted at least ten times. The chain uses TRBV7-9 and TRBJ2-7, with D possibly being TRBD2 (6 bases). Germline values: CDR1 SEHNR, CDR2 FQNEAQ (reference sequence). Between the trimmed V and J ends, which lost 3 bases and 0 bases, there was a span of 9 bases. The CDR3 extends over 14 amino acids. The CDR3 DNA follows: TGTGCCAGCAGCTTTGGAGGGAGCTCCTACGAGCAGTACTTC. This sequence encodes CASSFGGSSYEQYF.

This clone was detected only a few times. V gene TRBV4-3 combines with J gene TRBJ2-1; 7 nucleotides match TRBD1. J gave up 5 bases and V 3 bases, and 13 bases lay outside the gene matches. The CDR3 length is 17 residues. The germline gives CDR1 LGHNA, CDR2 YSLEER. In DNA, the CDR3 is TGCGCCAGCAGCCAGGGTGCTCCGGGACAGAAAAACAATGAGCAGTTCTTC. It specifies CASSQGAPGQKNNEQFF.

The chain employs TRBV12-5 and TRBJ2-3; D is perhaps TRBD2 (6 bases). Looked up from germline, CDR1 is LGHNT and CDR2 is FRNRAP. The CDR3 extends over 16 amino acids. The V end lost 8 bases, the J end lost 1 base, and 19 bases lay between the germline ends. CDR3 residues: CASRGAGTLGTDTQYF. CDR3 in DNA: TGTGCTAGTCGGGGTGCGGGGACCCTGGGCACAGATACGCAGTATTTT.

Remarks on this clone: This likely traces to a read error, being one base from a far larger clone. The chain couples TRBV10-2 to TRBJ2-7; 8 bases line up with TRBD2. The V and J ends lost 6 bases and 6 bases, in that order; junction bases with no gene match: 10. The germline gives CDR1 WSHSY, CDR2 SAAADI. The CDR3 runs 14 residues. The CDR3 nucleotides are TGCGCCAGCAGCGGGACTAACGGGAGGGGCGAGCAGTACTTC. Translating gives CASSGTNGRGEQYF.

This clone has a single count. The chain uses TRBV29-1 and TRBJ2-7, with 7 bases that match TRBD1. CDR3 length: 12 amino acids. J lost 1 base, V lost 6 bases, and 3 bases had no gene match. Germline V gives CDR1 SQVTM, CDR2 ANQGSEA. CDR3 sequence (DNA): TGCAGCGTCGGGGACAGTTCCTACGAGCAGTACTTC. Its protein product is CSVGDSSYEQYF.

The sample holds a few counts of this clone. This chain uses TRBV5-1 with TRBJ2-1; 9 bases are a match to TRBD1. With V trimmed by 4 bases and J by 5 bases, 4 bases remained unmatched. The CDR3 covers 14 residues. Germline V lookup: CDR1 SGHRS, CDR2 YFSETQ. CDR3 amino acids: CASSIQGANNEQFF. For the CDR3, the DNA is TGCGCCAGCAGCATACAGGGGGCGAACAATGAGCAGTTCTTC. Full variable domain (missing parts from reference TRBV5-1 and TRBJ2-1): KAGVTQTPRYLIKTRGQQVTLSCSPISGHRSVSWYQQTPGQGLQFLFEYFSETQRNKGNFPGRFSGRQFSNSRSEMNVSTLELGDSALYLCASSIQGANNEQFFGPGTRLTVL.

This clone was picked up one time. The rearrangement joins TRBV15 to TRBJ2-7, with 7 bases identical to TRBD2. There are 14 residues in the CDR3. Unmatched junction bases numbered 5, after V lost 5 bases and J lost 1 base. Looked up from germline, CDR1 is LNHNV and CDR2 is YYDKDF (reference sequence). The CDR3 DNA sequence: TGTGCCACCAGCTCCCAGCGGGGATCCTACGAGCAGTACTTC. Translated, it gives CATSSQRGSYEQYF.

The genes are TRBV7-2 and TRBJ1-1; a possible D gene is TRBD1 (6 bases). CDR3 length equals 14 residues. V shed 1 base and J shed 3 bases, with 9 bases lying between them. Germline CDR1 and CDR2: SGHTA and FQGNSA. The CDR3 coding sequence is TGTGCCAGCAGCTTAGTTCACAGGGACACTGAAGCTTTCTTT. This translates into CASSLVHRDTEAFF.

The chain carries TRBV5-1 and TRBJ2-2; D possibly corresponds to TRBD2 (5 bases). The germline V gene encodes CDR1 SGHRS and CDR2 YFSETQ. The V end was cut by 7 bases, the J end by 10 bases, with 20 bases between. This CDR3 is 14 amino acids long. The CDR3 DNA follows: TGCGCCAGCCGTCCGTCGGGGTCCTATGAGGAGCTGTTTTTT. It specifies CASRPSGSYEELFF.

CDR3 DNA: TGTGCCAGCAGCGTAGGAGGAATTAATGAAAAACTGTTTTTT. It is translated as CASSVGGINEKLFF. This chain links TRBV9 with TRBJ1-4; no definite D call. With 0 bases removed from V and 4 bases from J, the gap between germline ends came to 7 bases. Germline V lookup: CDR1 SGDLS, CDR2 YYNGEE. The CDR3 loop spans 14 amino acids.

The chain joins TRBV29-1 to TRBJ2-5; possibly TRBD2 for D (5 bases). The ends were cut back, 5 bases at V and 4 bases at J, with 11 bases in the middle. The CDR3 covers 12 residues. Germline CDR1 reads SQVTM; CDR2 reads ANQGSEA. CDR3 sequence (DNA): TGCAGCGTTCGCCTAGCTGTAGAGACCCAGTACTTC. It specifies CSVRLAVETQYF. The whole variable domain, filled in from reference TRBV29-1 and TRBJ2-5, reads SAVISQKPSRDICQRGTSLTIQCQVDSQVTMMFWYRQQPGQSLTLIATANQGSEATYESGFVIDKFPISRPNLTFSTLTVSNMSPEDSSIYLCSVRLAVETQYFGPGTRLLVL.

This clone was detected once. The V gene is TRBV27, the J gene TRBJ2-5; 10 bases line up with TRBD2. The CDR3 runs 16 residues. Germline V gives CDR1 MNHEY, CDR2 SMNVEV (reference sequence). The ends lost 5 bases at V and 2 bases at J; junction bases unmatched: 8. As DNA, the CDR3 is TGTGCCAGCAGTCGCCGGACTAGCGGTCCTCAAGAGACCCAGTACTTC. Its protein product is CASSRRTSGPQETQYF.

This sequence joins TRBV11-2 and TRBJ2-5; 9 positions match TRBD1. From germline, CDR1 is SGHAT and CDR2 FQNNGV. The trim removed 5 bases at V and 2 bases at J, leaving 6 bases unmatched. CDR3 length: 15 residues. The CDR3 loop reads CASSRGQGAQETQYF. In DNA form, the CDR3 reads TGTGCCAGCAGCAGGGGACAGGGTGCTCAAGAGACCCAGTACTTC.

This chain connects TRBV6-1 to TRBJ1-1, with D maybe TRBD1 (6 bases). Germline CDR1 MNHNS, CDR2 SASEGT. This CDR3 has 14 amino acids. V was pared by 6 bases and J by 7 bases, with 18 bases between. In nucleotides, the CDR3 is TGTGCCAGCAGCCCCTCCCGGGACATTAGTGAAGCTTTCTTT. Translated: CASSPSRDISEAFF.